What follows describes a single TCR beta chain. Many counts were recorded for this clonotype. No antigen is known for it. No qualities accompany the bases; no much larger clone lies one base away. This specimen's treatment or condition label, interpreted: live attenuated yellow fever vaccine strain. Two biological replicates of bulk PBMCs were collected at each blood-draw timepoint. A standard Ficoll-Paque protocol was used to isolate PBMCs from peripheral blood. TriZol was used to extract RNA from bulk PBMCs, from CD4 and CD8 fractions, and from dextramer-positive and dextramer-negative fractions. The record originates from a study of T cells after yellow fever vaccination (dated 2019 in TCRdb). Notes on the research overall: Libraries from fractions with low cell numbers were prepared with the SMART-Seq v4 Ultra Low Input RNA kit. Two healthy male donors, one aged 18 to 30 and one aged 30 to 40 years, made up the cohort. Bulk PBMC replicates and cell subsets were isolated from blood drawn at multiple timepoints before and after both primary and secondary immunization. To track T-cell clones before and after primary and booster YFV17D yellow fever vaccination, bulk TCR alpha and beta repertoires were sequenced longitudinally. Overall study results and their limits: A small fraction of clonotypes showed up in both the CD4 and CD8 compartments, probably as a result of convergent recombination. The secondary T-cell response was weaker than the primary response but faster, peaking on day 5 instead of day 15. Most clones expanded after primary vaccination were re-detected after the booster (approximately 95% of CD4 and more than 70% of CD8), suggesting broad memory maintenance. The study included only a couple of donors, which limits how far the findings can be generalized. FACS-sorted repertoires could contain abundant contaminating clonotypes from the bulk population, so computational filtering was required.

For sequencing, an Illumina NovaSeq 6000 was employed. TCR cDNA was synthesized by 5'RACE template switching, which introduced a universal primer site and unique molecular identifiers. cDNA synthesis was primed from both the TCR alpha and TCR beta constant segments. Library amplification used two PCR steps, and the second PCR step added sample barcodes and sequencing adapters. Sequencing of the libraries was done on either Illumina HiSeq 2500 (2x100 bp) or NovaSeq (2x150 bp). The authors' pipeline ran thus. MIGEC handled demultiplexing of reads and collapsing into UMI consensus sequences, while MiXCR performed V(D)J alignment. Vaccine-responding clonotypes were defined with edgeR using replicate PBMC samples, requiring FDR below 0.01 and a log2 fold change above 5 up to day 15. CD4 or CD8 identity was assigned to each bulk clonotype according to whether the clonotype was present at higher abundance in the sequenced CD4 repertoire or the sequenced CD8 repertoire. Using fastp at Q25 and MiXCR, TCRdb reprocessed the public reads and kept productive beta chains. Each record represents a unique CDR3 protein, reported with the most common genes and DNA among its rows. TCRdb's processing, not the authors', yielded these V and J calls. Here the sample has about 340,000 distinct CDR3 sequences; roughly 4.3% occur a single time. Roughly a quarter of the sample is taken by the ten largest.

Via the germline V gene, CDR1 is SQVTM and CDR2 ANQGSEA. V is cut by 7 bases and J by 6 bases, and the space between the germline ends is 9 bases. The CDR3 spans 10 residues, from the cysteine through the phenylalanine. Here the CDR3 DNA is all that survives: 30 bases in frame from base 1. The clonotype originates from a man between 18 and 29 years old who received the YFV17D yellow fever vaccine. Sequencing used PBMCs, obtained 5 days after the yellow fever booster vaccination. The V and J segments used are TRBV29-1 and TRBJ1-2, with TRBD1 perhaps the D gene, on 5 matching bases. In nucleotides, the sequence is TGCAGCGCTGTAGGGGATGGCTACACCTTC. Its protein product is CSAVGDGYTF.